Presented here are 8 T cell receptor beta chains from one specimen sequenced in a study of blood T cell repertoires in COVID-19. Data came from immunoSEQ multiplex PCR; TCRdb stores just in-frame clones and leaves some out. The data contain about 99,000 clones, roughly four fifths of them seen just once; the ten biggest clones take up roughly 5%. Material: peripheral blood. These receptors all come from a man aged 55 to 69 with acute or convalescent COVID-19.

In this sample, this clone turned up a few times. CDR3 amino acids: CASSLDSGGTQYF. The CDR3 region has the DNA TGTGCCAGCAGCTTAGATTCGGGGGGTACCCAGTACTTC. The chain couples TRBV7-8 to TRBJ2-5; TRBD2 matches at 7 bases. This CDR3 is built from 13 residues. Germline assignment: CDR1 SGHVS and CDR2 FQNEAQ. Trimming cost V 1 base and J 8 bases; bases outside gene matches: 4.

This clone was seen a few times. The chain employs TRBV5-1 and TRBJ2-7; a weak D match, TRBD1 (6 bases). Germline V gene lookup returns CDR1 SGHRS and CDR2 YFSETQ. V lost 3 bases, J lost 2 bases, and 9 bases lay in between. There are 13 residues in the CDR3. The CDR3 DNA follows: TGCGCCAGCAGCTGGGGGCACCCCTACGAGCAGTACTTC. It codes for CASSWGHPYEQYF.

This CDR3 reads CSVAGGATDTQYF. DNA of the CDR3: TGCAGCGTTGCCGGAGGGGCCACAGATACGCAGTATTTT. This chain joins TRBV29-1 and TRBJ2-3; D perhaps matches TRBD2 (6 bases). CDR1 and CDR2 from the germline V gene are SQVTM and ANQGSEA. The CDR3 is 13 residues long. V shed 4 bases and J shed 2 bases, with 10 bases lying between them.

This chain connects TRBV5-4 to TRBJ2-5; a weak D match, TRBD1 (5 bases). Germline assignment: CDR1 SGHNT and CDR2 YYREEE (reference sequence). This CDR3 has 14 amino acids. V lost 2 bases, J lost 0 bases, and 8 bases lay in between. Here the CDR3 reads CASSFKGYQETQYF. CDR3 nucleotides: TGTGCCAGCAGCTTTAAGGGGTACCAAGAGACCCAGTACTTC.

The chain combines TRBV9 with TRBJ2-3; 9 bases are shared with TRBD1. The CDR3 runs to 16 residues. In germline, CDR1 is SGDLS, CDR2 YYNGEE. The V segment lost 2 bases and the J segment 3 bases; nucleotides outside the gene matches: 7. For the CDR3, the DNA is TGTGCCAGCAGCGTGTTACCGGGACAGGGAACAGATACGCAGTATTTT. Residues: CASSVLPGQGTDTQYF.

This clone was counted a single time. The rearrangement uses TRBV5-1 and TRBJ2-5; D not certain. Germline CDR1 is SGHRS and CDR2 is YFSETQ. The germline V and J ends were trimmed by 0 bases and 1 base, with 7 bases remaining between them. The CDR3 sequence is 14 residues long. The CDR3 here is CASSLGGPQETQYF. The DNA of the CDR3 is TGCGCCAGCAGCTTGGGCGGCCCCCAAGAGACCCAGTACTTC.

V is TRBV21-1 and J is TRBJ2-1; no check of the table's D call, TRBD1, against the DNA was made. TRBV21-1 is termed a pseudogene. The CDR3 is 15 amino acids. The CDR3 loop is CASTTDSPSYNEQFF. The CDR3 DNA is TGTGCCAGCACCACGGACAGCCCCTCCTACAATGAGCAGTTCTTC.

This clone was recorded a few times. The chain has TRBV28 and TRBJ1-2; tentative D call: TRBD1 (5 bases). The CDR3 runs 13 residues. V gave up 3 bases and J gave up 8 bases, with 13 bases separating them. The germline gives CDR1 MDHEN, CDR2 SYDVKM. CDR3 in DNA: TGTGCCAGCAGTTTGGGGGGGGAGTGGGGCTACACCTTC. This translates into CASSLGGEWGYTF.